The sequence of this T cell receptor (beta chain) was determined in a study of blood T cell repertoires in COVID-19. The CDR3 spans 11 residues. Method: immunoSEQ multiplex PCR; TCRdb's copy keeps in-frame clones and lacks some. The repertoire holds some 70,000 clones, about four fifths seen once, with around 0.91% in the top ten. The source material was peripheral blood. The receptor's source is a woman between 70 and 85 years old with acute or convalescent COVID-19. V and J are TRBV21-1 and TRBJ2-7; the DNA was not used to check the table's D call, TRBD2. TRBV21-1 is termed a pseudogene. This CDR3 is CASRTGPRGYF. As DNA, the CDR3 is TGTGCCAGCAGAACCGGGCCCCGGGGGTACTTC.